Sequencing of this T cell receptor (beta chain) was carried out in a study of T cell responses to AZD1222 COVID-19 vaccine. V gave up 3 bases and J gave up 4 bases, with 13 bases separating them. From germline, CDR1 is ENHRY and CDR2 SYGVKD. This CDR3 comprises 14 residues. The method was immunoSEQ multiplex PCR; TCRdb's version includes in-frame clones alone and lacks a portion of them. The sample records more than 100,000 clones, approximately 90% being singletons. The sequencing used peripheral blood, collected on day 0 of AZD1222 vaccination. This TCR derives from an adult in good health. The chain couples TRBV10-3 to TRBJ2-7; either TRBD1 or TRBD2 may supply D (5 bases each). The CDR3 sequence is CAISESSGAYEQYF. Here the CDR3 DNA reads TGTGCCATCAGTGAATCCTCCGGGGCATACGAGCAGTACTTC.